This T cell receptor (beta chain) comes out of a study of naive and memory T cell subsets. Study-level findings and limits: Especially in CD8 cells, naive repertoires contained a few larger clonotypes, possibly CD45RA-re-expressing memory cells.

This clonotype was seen a few times. Its antigen is still unknown. An equimolar mix of two oligonucleotides served as the beta constant-region primer for TRBC1 and TRBC2. Four rounds of PCR amplified the ligated cDNA using nested alpha and beta constant-region primers plus SP2. A 12-nucleotide UMI and the SP2 primer were added to the cDNA 3' end by oligonucleotide ligation. TCRdb re-derived calls from the UMI-ligation and nested PCR reads in MiXCR, one entry per CDR3 protein. The profile shows more than 120,000 distinct CDR3 sequences, 15% to 25% of them singletons. Per germline, CDR1 MNHEY and CDR2 SVGAGI. The germline V and J ends were trimmed by 0 bases and 4 bases, with 7 bases remaining between them. The CDR3 contains 13 residues. Four subsets defined by CD45RA and CD27 were sorted after CD3, CD4, CD8 and live/dead staining.

The sequenced material came from naive CD8+ T cells from blood. The chain links TRBV6-5 to TRBJ2-7; D uncertain. The receptor was isolated from a human donor in good health. DNA of the CDR3: TGTGCCAGCAGTTACTCCTGGGGATACGAGCAGTACTTC. Translating it yields CASSYSWGYEQYF.